Each of the 9 T cell receptor beta chains below was sequenced from the same sample in a study of blood T cell repertoires in COVID-19. Profiling relied on immunoSEQ multiplex PCR, and the TCRdb table lists in-frame clones only, not all of them. The profile shows fewer than 200,000 clones, about 80% of them singletons. Input material: peripheral blood. These receptors were obtained from a woman aged 80 or over with acute or convalescent COVID-19.

J is TRBJ1-1 and V is TRBV28, with 8 nucleotides matching TRBD1. J lost 1 base, V lost 5 bases, and 3 bases had no gene match. Germline loops: CDR1 MDHEN, CDR2 SYDVKM. The CDR3 consists of 14 residues. In DNA form, the CDR3 reads TGTGCCAGCAGTCACAGGGGGGGGAACACTGAAGCTTTCTTT. It codes for CASSHRGGNTEAFF. The variable domain in full, with the rest retrieved from reference TRBV28 and TRBJ1-1, is DVKVTQSSRYLVKRTGEKVFLECVQDMDHENMFWYRQDPGLGLRLIYFSYDVKMKEKGDIPEGYSVSREKKERFSLILESASTNQTSMYLCASSHRGGNTEAFFGQGTRLTVV.

This sequence joins TRBV7-9 and TRBJ1-6; 9 bases map to TRBD1. This CDR3 is 14 amino acids long. Per germline, CDR1 SEHNR and CDR2 FQNEAQ (reference sequence). The ends lost 1 base at V and 10 bases at J; junction bases unmatched: 2. CDR3 nucleotides: TGTGCCAGCAGCTTAGAGGGACAGGGCTCACCCCTCCACTTT. This sequence encodes CASSLEGQGSPLHF.

The J gene is TRBJ2-1, the V gene TRBV7-9; 8 nucleotides align to TRBD2. The CDR3 runs 15 residues. Trimming removed 5 bases from V and 4 bases from J; junction bases left unmatched: 7. Germline CDR1 reads SEHNR; CDR2 reads FQNEAQ (reference sequence). In DNA form, the CDR3 reads TGTGCCAGCAGCAGGTGGCGGGGGGATTACAATGAGCAGTTCTTC. As protein: CASSRWRGDYNEQFF.

This clone was picked up many times. The CDR3 sequence is CASSPGLAGSNTGELFF. In DNA, the CDR3 is TGTGCCAGCAGCCCTGGACTAGCGGGATCGAACACCGGGGAGCTGTTTTTT. This chain uses TRBV6-2 or TRBV6-3 with TRBJ2-2; TRBD2 aligns across 12 bases. Unmatched junction bases numbered 5, after V lost 6 bases and J lost 0 bases. Germline V gives CDR1 MNHEY, CDR2 SVGEGT. This CDR3 is 17 amino acids long.

This clone came up a few times. The CDR3 sequence: CASSRGASNQPQHF. The CDR3 nucleotides are TGTGCCAGCAGTCGCGGGGCTAGCAATCAGCCCCAGCATTTT. V gene TRBV5-6 combines with J gene TRBJ1-5, with D tentatively TRBD1 (5 bases). The V end lost 5 bases, the J end lost 0 bases, and 9 bases lay between the germline ends. Germline assignment: CDR1 SGHDT and CDR2 YYEEEE. This CDR3 region has 14 residues.

This clone was seen a handful of times. The rearrangement joins TRBV11-2 to TRBJ2-3; 11 bases match TRBD2. The trim removed 5 bases at V and 3 bases at J, leaving 7 bases unmatched. This CDR3 comprises 16 residues. Germline V gene data show CDR1 as SGHAT and CDR2 as FQNNGV. CDR3 sequence (DNA): TGTGCCAGCAGCAAAGGATCTAGCGGGAGGACAGATACGCAGTATTTT. It specifies CASSKGSSGRTDTQYF.

The chain recombines TRBV29-1 with TRBJ1-2; 7 bases fit TRBD1. The CDR3 contains 14 residues. Germline trimming cut 3 bases from V and 6 bases from J; bases unmatched to any gene: 10. Per the germline V gene, CDR1 is SQVTM and CDR2 is ANQGSEA. The CDR3 DNA sequence: TGCAGCGTTGACGGGAACAGGGGTCAAAATGGCTACACCTTC. This sequence encodes CSVDGNRGQNGYTF.

The chain carries TRBV5-1 and TRBJ2-2, with D possibly TRBD1 on 6 matching bases. Per germline, CDR1 SGHRS and CDR2 YFSETQ. Trimming removed 0 bases at V and 0 bases at J, with 6 bases between. The CDR3 has 15 amino acids. CDR3 amino acids: CASSLDRANTGELFF. In nucleotides, the CDR3 is TGCGCCAGCAGCTTGGACAGGGCGAACACCGGGGAGCTGTTTTTT.

Only one count was recorded for this clone. The CDR3 DNA is TGTGCCAGCAGCCTCCGTTGGGACAGTGCCTACGAGCAGTACTTC. This codes for CASSLRWDSAYEQYF. The V call is TRBV14, the J call TRBJ2-7; 7 positions agree with TRBD1. The CDR3 has 15 residues. CDR1 and CDR2 (germline): SGHDN, FVKESK. The trim removed 4 bases at V and 2 bases at J, leaving 8 bases unmatched. The entire variable domain, with the rest obtained from reference TRBV14 and TRBJ2-7, is as follows: EAGVTQFPSHSVIEKGQTVTLRCDPISGHDNLYWYRRVMGKEIKFLLHFVKESKQDESGMPNNRFLAERTGGTYSTLKVQPAELEDSGVYFCASSLRWDSAYEQYFGPGTRLTVT.